Below, one T cell receptor (beta chain) is given with its context. The target antigen is unknown. V lost 7 bases, J lost 0 bases, and 5 bases stayed unmatched. This CDR3 comprises 14 residues. Germline V CDR1 and CDR2: SNHLY, FYNNEI. The data belong to a study of cytomegalovirus exposure and HLA in healthy donors. General observations from the study: Reportedly, diagnosis of cytomegalovirus status by the classifier showed high specificity and sensitivity. After further analysis at a later stage, 16,951 TCR beta sequences were associated with HLA alleles at 0.05 false discovery rate.

Researchers ran the PCR with 60 Vbeta and 13 Jbeta primers. Original analysis: Some 9.9 million of tens of millions of unique TCR beta chains were shared, per a later count. The data were produced by immunoSEQ multiplex PCR, yet TCRdb's version contains in-frame clones alone and is incomplete. D and trimming come from the DNA, and the V and J calls and clone size come from that table. Of fewer than 45,000 clones in the sample, about 73% were seen once. V usage is TRBV2 and J usage is TRBJ2-7; 8 bases match TRBD1. The sequence derives from a woman younger than 45 in good health and CMV-seronegative. The sequencing sample was made of PBMCs. In DNA form, the CDR3 reads TGTGCCAGCATTGGGCAGGGGGCCTCCTACGAGCAGTACTTC. Protein product: CASIGQGASYEQYF.